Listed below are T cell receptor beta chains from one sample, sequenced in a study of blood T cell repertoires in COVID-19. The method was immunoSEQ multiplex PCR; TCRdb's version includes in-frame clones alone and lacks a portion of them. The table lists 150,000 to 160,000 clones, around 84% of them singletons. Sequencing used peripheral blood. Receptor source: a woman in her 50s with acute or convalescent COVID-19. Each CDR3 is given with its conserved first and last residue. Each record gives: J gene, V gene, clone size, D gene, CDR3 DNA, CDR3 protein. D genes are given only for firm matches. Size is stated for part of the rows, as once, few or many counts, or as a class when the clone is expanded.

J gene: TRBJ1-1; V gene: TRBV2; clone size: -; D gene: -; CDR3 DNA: TGTGCCAGCACCGAAACAGTGATCAACACTGAAGCTTTCTTT; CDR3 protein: CASTETVINTEAFF
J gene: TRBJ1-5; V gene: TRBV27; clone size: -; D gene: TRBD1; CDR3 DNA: TGTGCCAGCAGTAGGACAGGGGGCAATCAGCCCCAGCATTTT; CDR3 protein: CASSRTGGNQPQHF
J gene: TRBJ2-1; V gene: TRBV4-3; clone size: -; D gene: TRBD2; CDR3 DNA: TGCGCCAGCAGCCAGGAAGCGGGGGATTCCTACAATGAGCAGTTCTTC; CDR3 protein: CASSQEAGDSYNEQFF
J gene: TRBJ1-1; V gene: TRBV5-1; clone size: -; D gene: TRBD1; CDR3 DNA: TGCGCCAGCAGCTTGTTTCCCGACAGGGGAATGAACACTGAAGCTTTCTTT; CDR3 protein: CASSLFPDRGMNTEAFF
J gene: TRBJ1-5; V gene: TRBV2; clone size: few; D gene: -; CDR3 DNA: TGTGCCAGCGAGAGTTATAGCAATCAGCCCCAGCATTTT; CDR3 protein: CASESYSNQPQHF
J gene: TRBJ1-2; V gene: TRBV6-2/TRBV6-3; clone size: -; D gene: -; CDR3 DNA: TGTGCCAGCAGTTACCAGCGGGGATTGAACTATGGCTACACCTTC; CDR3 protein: CASSYQRGLNYGYTF
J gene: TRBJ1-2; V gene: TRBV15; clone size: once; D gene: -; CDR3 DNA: TGTGCCACCAGCAGAGATCGGGCAGGGGCTAACTATGGCTACACCTTC; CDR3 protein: CATSRDRAGANYGYTF
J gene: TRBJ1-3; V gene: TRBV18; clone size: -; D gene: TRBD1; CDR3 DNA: TGTGCCAGCTCACCAAGGGACAGATACTCTGGAAACACCATATATTTT; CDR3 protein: CASSPRDRYSGNTIYF
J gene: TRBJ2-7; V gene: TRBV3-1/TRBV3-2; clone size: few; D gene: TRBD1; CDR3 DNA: TGTGCCAGCAGCCAACTCCTGGACAGGCTCACTTTCTTCTCCTACGAGCAGTACTTC; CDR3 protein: CASSQLLDRLTFFSYEQYF
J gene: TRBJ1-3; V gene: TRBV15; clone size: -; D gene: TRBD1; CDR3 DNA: TGTGCCACCGCGTGGGGGACAGGGGGCACCACCATATATTTT; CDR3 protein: CATAWGTGGTTIYF
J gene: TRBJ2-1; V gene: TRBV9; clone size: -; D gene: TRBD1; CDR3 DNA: TGTGCCAGCAGCGTCGCGGACAGGGGAGGCGATGAGCAGTTCTTC; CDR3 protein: CASSVADRGGDEQFF
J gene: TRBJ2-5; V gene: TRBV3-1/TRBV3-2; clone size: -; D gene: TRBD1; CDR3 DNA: TGTGCCAGCAGCTACAGGGGGGAAGAGACCCAGTACTTC; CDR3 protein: CASSYRGEETQYF
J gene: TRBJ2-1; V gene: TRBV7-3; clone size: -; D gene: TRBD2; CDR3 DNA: TGTGCCAGCAGCCCCTCTCGGGGGGACTACAATGAGCAGTTCTTC; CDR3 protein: CASSPSRGDYNEQFF
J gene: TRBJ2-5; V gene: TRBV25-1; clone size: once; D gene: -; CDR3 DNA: TGTGCCAGCGGAGTTGGAGAGACCCAGTACTTC; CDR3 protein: CASGVGETQYF
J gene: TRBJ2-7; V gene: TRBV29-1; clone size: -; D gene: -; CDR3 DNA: TGCAGCGTTGGTCAGGGGTTCTACGAGCAGTACTTC; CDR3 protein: CSVGQGFYEQYF
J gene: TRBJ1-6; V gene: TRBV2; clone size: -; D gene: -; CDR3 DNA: TGTGCCAGCAGTGATCGGGGGGGCAATAATTCACCCCTCCACTTT; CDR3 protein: CASSDRGGNNSPLHF
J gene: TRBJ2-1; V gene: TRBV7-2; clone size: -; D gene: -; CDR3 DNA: TGTGCCAGCAAGAGGGGGGGGACCTACAATGAGCAGTTCTTC; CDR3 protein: CASKRGGTYNEQFF
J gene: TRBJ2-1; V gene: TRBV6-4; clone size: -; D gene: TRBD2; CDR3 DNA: TGTGCCAGCAGTGACCTCAGGGCGGGGGTTTCCTACAATGAGCAGTTCTTC; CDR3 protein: CASSDLRAGVSYNEQFF
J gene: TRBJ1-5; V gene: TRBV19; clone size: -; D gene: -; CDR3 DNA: TGTGCCAGTAGTATAGACAGGGGTGAACAGCCCCAGCATTTT; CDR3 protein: CASSIDRGEQPQHF
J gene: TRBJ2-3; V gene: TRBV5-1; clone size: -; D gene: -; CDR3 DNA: TGCGCCAGCAGCTTGGCCGTCAGCACAGATACGCAGTATTTT; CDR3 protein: CASSLAVSTDTQYF
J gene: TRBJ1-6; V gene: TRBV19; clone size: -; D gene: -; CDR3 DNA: TGTGCCAGTAGTATACTGGGCTTAGATTCACCCCTCCACTTT; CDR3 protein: CASSILGLDSPLHF
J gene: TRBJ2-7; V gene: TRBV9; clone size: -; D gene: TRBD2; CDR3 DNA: TGTGCCAGCACCATTGGACTAGCGGGAGGTACCTACGAGCAGTACTTC; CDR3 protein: CASTIGLAGGTYEQYF
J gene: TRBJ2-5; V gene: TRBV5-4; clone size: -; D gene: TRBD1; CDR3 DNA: TGTGCCAGCAGCTCGGGACAGGGCGGAGAGACCCAGTACTTC; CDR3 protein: CASSSGQGGETQYF
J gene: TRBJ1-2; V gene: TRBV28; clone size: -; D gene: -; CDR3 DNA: TGTGCCAGCAGTATATACAGGGTCGATCACTATGGCTACACCTTC; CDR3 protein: CASSIYRVDHYGYTF
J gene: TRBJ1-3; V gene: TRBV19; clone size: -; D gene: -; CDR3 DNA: TGTGCCAGCCAACAGGGAAGGGGGAACACCATATATTTT; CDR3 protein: CASQQGRGNTIYF
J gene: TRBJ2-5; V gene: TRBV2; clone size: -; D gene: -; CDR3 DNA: TGTGCCAGCAGTGTTGTTAGCGGAGAGACCCAGTACTTC; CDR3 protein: CASSVVSGETQYF
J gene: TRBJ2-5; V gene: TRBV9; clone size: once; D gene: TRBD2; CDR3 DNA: TGTGCCAGCAGCGTGGCGGGGGGCCAGGAGACCCAGTACTTC; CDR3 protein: CASSVAGGQETQYF
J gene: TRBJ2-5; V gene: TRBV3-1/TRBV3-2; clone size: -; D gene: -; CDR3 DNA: TGTGCCAGCAGCCAAGGGTCGAGGACCCAGTACTTC; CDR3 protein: CASSQGSRTQYF
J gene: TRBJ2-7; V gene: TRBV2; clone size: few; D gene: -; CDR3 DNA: TGTGCCAGCAGTGACGACAGGAGCTCGTGGGAGCAGTACTTC; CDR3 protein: CASSDDRSSWEQYF
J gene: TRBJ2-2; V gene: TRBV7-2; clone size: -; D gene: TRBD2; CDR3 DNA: TGTGCCAGCAGCTTGGGAGCGGGAATGAACACCGGGGAGCTGTTTTTT; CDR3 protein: CASSLGAGMNTGELFF
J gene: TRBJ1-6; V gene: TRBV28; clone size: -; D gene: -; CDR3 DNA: TGTGCCAGCAGTTTATTCTACCGGGTCGGGTATAATTCACCCCTCCACTTT; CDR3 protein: CASSLFYRVGYNSPLHF